This is a list of T cell receptor beta chains from one sample in a study of response to subunit inactivated influenza vaccine. Each CDR3 protein gets one entry after TCRdb re-called the RT-PCR reads with MiXCR. Here the sample spans around 520,000 distinct CDR3 sequences, roughly 12% being singletons. This material consisted of PBMCs from blood, taken on the day of vaccination. The receptors come from a man aged 45-60 years who received an inactivated influenza vaccine. CDR3s include the opening cysteine and the closing phenylalanine or tryptophan. A D gene is named only where the DNA matches it firmly.

J gene | V gene | D gene | CDR3 protein
TRBJ2-7 | TRBV29-1 | TRBD1 | CSVGDRDSYEQYF
TRBJ1-6 | TRBV5-1 | TRBD1 | CASSWTGRNSPLHF
TRBJ2-7 | TRBV4-3 | NA | CASSQDNRYEQYF
TRBJ2-1 | TRBV18 | NA | CASSPLDPRHEQFF
TRBJ2-7 | TRBV29-1 | TRBD2 | CSVGVTSGPYEQYF
TRBJ2-7 | TRBV10-3 | NA | CAISESGQRYEQYF
TRBJ2-1 | TRBV28 | TRBD2 | CASLPGLAYNEQFF
TRBJ2-5 | TRBV7-2 | TRBD1 | CASTQGARETQYF
TRBJ2-3 | TRBV4-3 | TRBD2 | CASTLVAGAGDTQYF
TRBJ1-4 | TRBV6-1 | TRBD1 | CASSPFRGEKLFF
TRBJ2-5 | TRBV5-1 | NA | CATSNSGPGETQYF
TRBJ2-4 | TRBV14 | NA | CASSQTGEAKNIQYF
TRBJ2-4 | TRBV15 | NA | CATGGYAKNIQYF
TRBJ2-5 | TRBV10-3 | NA | CAISNRPGRLGETQYF
TRBJ1-6 | TRBV5-6 | NA | CASSPGAGRNSPLHF
TRBJ2-5 | TRBV7-8 | TRBD1 | CASSLDRGAKTQYF
TRBJ1-1 | TRBV10-3 | NA | CAISDPPGNTEAFF
TRBJ1-6 | TRBV5-1 | NA | CASSPSQIESYNSPLHF
TRBJ2-1 | TRBV3-1 | TRBD1 | CASSSTGQLSDEQFF
TRBJ2-7 | TRBV5-1 | NA | CASSLAARNEQYF
TRBJ2-1 | TRBV13 | NA | CASSDRGGDNEQFF
TRBJ1-2 | TRBV24-1 | NA | CATSPGRLGYGYTF
TRBJ2-2 | TRBV29-1 | NA | CSVTRQRGTGELFF
TRBJ2-1 | TRBV9 | TRBD2 | CASSVSGGAINEQFF
TRBJ2-1 | TRBV11-1 | TRBD2 | CASSLKRVAGVSYNEQFF
TRBJ2-5 | TRBV2 | NA | CASKELPGQETQYF
TRBJ2-5 | TRBV6-2/TRBV6-3 | TRBD1 | CASSPPDRGWETQYF
TRBJ2-1 | TRBV5-1 | NA | CASSLPKSTYNEQFF
TRBJ2-5 | TRBV11-2 | NA | CASSFRAKEETQYF
TRBJ1-4 | TRBV12-3/TRBV12-4 | NA | CASGNTATNEKLFF
TRBJ2-7 | TRBV12-3/TRBV12-4 | NA | CASSFKAFYEQYF
TRBJ1-4 | TRBV6-6 | NA | CASSQQGGRLLFF
TRBJ2-7 | TRBV29-1 | NA | CSVGNRGGYEQYF